The 6 T cell receptor beta chains reported below all come from one sample, sequenced in a study of cytomegalovirus exposure and HLA in healthy donors. PCR was performed using 60 Vbeta and 13 Jbeta primers. TCRdb's table, derived via immunoSEQ multiplex PCR, lists solely in-frame clones and lacks some. The repertoire holds about 31,000 clones, with about 67% as singletons. Specimen: PBMCs. All receptors derive from a middle-aged man in good health and CMV-seropositive.

This clone has just a few counts. CDR3 amino acids: CASSPPTGVAEAFF. CDR3 sequence (DNA): TGTGCCAGTAGCCCCCCGACAGGGGTCGCTGAAGCTTTCTTT. This chain joins TRBV19 and TRBJ1-1; TRBD1 matches at 8 bases. J was trimmed by 6 bases and V by 6 bases; bases with no gene match: 9. Germline loops: CDR1 LNHDA, CDR2 SQIVND (reference sequence). The CDR3 has 14 amino acids.

This clone came up a few times. V and J are TRBV10-3 and TRBJ2-3; TRBD2 aligns across 9 bases. V lost 6 bases to trimming and J lost 5 bases; unmatched junction nucleotides: 12. CDR1 and CDR2 from the germline V gene are ENHRY and SYGVKD. CDR3 length: 16 amino acids. The CDR3 DNA sequence: TGTGCCATCAGGCCCCACAGCGGGGGGTGGGAAGATACGCAGTATTTT. This sequence encodes CAIRPHSGGWEDTQYF.

The CDR3 coding sequence is TGTGCCTGGAGCGGTCCGGGGACAGGGGCGACCCAGTACTTC. Translated: CAWSGPGTGATQYF. This chain joins TRBV30 and TRBJ2-5, with TRBD1 matching 10 bases. V shed 3 bases and J 7 bases; nucleotides not matched to a gene: 8. The CDR3 extends over 14 amino acids. Germline V gene sequence: CDR1 GTSNPN, CDR2 SVGIG (reference sequence).

This chain joins TRBV5-1 and TRBJ2-3; 11 bases map to TRBD2. This CDR3 contains 17 residues. Unmatched junction bases numbered 7, after V lost 0 bases and J lost 4 bases. Germline CDR1 reads SGHRS; CDR2 reads YFSETQ. DNA of the CDR3: TGCGCCAGCAGCTTGGCCCCTCTAGCGGGGGGTTCAGATACGCAGTATTTT. Translating gives CASSLAPLAGGSDTQYF.

The rearrangement joins TRBV19 to TRBJ1-1; TRBD1 agrees at 8 bases. V shed 3 bases and J 0 bases; nucleotides not matched to a gene: 9. CDR1 and CDR2 from the germline V gene are LNHDA and SQIVND (reference sequence). The CDR3 runs 17 residues. The CDR3 is CASSMGGWTGLNTEAFF. The CDR3 nucleotides are TGTGCCAGTAGTATGGGGGGCTGGACAGGGCTGAACACTGAAGCTTTCTTT.

This clone has just one count. V gene TRBV5-1 combines with J gene TRBJ1-2, with D possibly being TRBD1 (6 bases). This CDR3 has 13 amino acids. The germline gives CDR1 SGHRS, CDR2 YFSETQ. Trimming took off 0 bases at V and 8 bases at J, with 11 bases between the two ends. The CDR3 DNA reads TGCGCCAGCAGCTTGGTGGGGGCTGGGGGCTACACCTTC. Its protein product is CASSLVGAGGYTF.